The 20 T cell receptor beta chains reported below all come from one sample, sequenced in a study of naive and memory T cell subsets. An oligonucleotide containing a UMI was ligated to the 3' end of TCR cDNA. Four PCR rounds used nested alpha and beta constant region primers plus the SP2 primer. MiXCR, applied by TCRdb to the 5' RACE reads, yields one record per CDR3 protein. This sample yields about 62,000 distinct CDR3 sequences, of which 8% are seen a single time; roughly 21% belongs to the top ten. Source of these receptors: a female donor in good health.

This rearrangement joins TRBV14 to TRBJ1-4; 7 bases map to TRBD1. This CDR3 contains 14 residues. CDR1 is SGHDN, CDR2 FVKESK, per germline. J lost 6 bases, V lost 4 bases, and 5 bases had no gene match. CDR3 nucleotide sequence: TGTGCCAGCAGCCGGGACAGCCTGGATGAAAAACTGTTTTTT. Its translation is CASSRDSLDEKLFF.

This clonotype occurred a few times. The gene calls are TRBV19 and TRBJ1-1, with TRBD1 identical over 7 bases. Germline CDR1 LNHDA, CDR2 SQIVND (reference sequence). V lost 4 bases to trimming and J lost 1 base; unmatched junction nucleotides: 9. This CDR3 contains 16 residues. The CDR3 spells CASSTRQGWGNTEAFF. The CDR3 DNA sequence: TGTGCCAGTAGTACCCGACAGGGATGGGGGAACACTGAAGCTTTCTTT.

This clonotype has just a few counts. The CDR3 spells CASSQWVSYEQYF. CDR3 bases: TGCGCCAGCAGCCAATGGGTCAGCTACGAGCAGTACTTC. The chain joins TRBV4-1 to TRBJ2-7; D is uncertain. CDR1 is MGHRA and CDR2 is YSYEKL in the germline V gene. Deletions cut 2 bases from V and 3 bases from J, with 8 bases between. There are 13 residues in the CDR3.

This clonotype has just a few counts. The chain employs TRBV29-1 and TRBJ1-3; possible D gene TRBD1, 5 bases. Germline V gene lookup returns CDR1 SQVTM and CDR2 ANQGSEA. The CDR3 loop spans 14 amino acids. V dropped 4 bases and J dropped 5 bases, with 15 bases sitting between them. The CDR3 region has the DNA TGCAGCGTTGTCCCCGTGGAGGGGCGAAACACCATATATTTT. This encodes CSVVPVEGRNTIYF.

This clonotype has a handful of counts. The gene calls are TRBV18 and TRBJ2-1; 11 bases align to TRBD2. The V gene end was trimmed by 4 bases and the J gene end by 0 bases; junction bases not matched to a gene: 17. This CDR3 is built from 21 residues. Germline V gene sequence: CDR1 KGHSH, CDR2 LQKENI. CDR3 nucleotide sequence: TGTGCCAGCTCACTTTACTGGGACATGGGACTAGCGGAGAGCTCCTACAATGAGCAGTTCTTC. It encodes CASSLYWDMGLAESSYNEQFF. The full variable domain, its missing parts supplied by reference TRBV18 and TRBJ2-1, is NAGVMQNPRHLVRRRGQEARLRCSPMKGHSHVYWYRQLPEEGLKFMVYLQKENIIDESGMPKERFSAEFPKEGPSILRIQQVVRGDSAAYFCASSLYWDMGLAESSYNEQFFGPGTRLTVL.

In its sample, this clonotype was seen a few times. This chain connects TRBV5-4 to TRBJ2-2; possibly TRBD2 for D (6 bases). V was shortened by 4 bases and J by 4 bases, with 20 bases between the two germline ends. The CDR3 runs 17 residues. CDR1 and CDR2 (germline): SGHNT, YYREEE (reference sequence). The CDR3, as DNA: TGTGCCAGCAGCCATACTGCTCTAGCGATTGGCACCGGGGAGCTGTTTTTT. It codes for CASSHTALAIGTGELFF.

This clonotype was seen many times. The V and J genes are TRBV24-1 and TRBJ1-2, with a tentative D call TRBD1 (5 bases). Trimming stripped 3 bases from V and 1 base from J, with 8 bases between. CDR3 size: 14 residues. Germline loops: CDR1 KGHDR, CDR2 SFDVKD. The CDR3, as DNA: TGTGCCACCAGTGATGGGGACGGTAACTATGGCTACACCTTC. Translating it yields CATSDGDGNYGYTF.

This clonotype was detected ten times or more. The chain couples TRBV6-2 or TRBV6-3 to TRBJ2-7; D perhaps matches TRBD1 (6 bases). The CDR3 loop spans 13 amino acids. The V end was cut by 6 bases, the J end by 0 bases, with 9 bases between. Germline CDR1 is MNHEY and CDR2 is SVGEGT. As DNA, the CDR3 is TGTGCCAGCAGCTTACAGGGCTCCTACGAGCAGTACTTC. It is translated as CASSLQGSYEQYF.

This clonotype was detected only a few times. This chain connects TRBV7-9 to TRBJ1-1; no clear D. Trimming pared 3 bases from V and 7 bases from J, leaving 21 bases between. This CDR3 has 16 residues. Germline V gene lookup returns CDR1 SEHNR and CDR2 FQNEAQ (reference sequence). The CDR3, as DNA: TGTGCCAGCAGCTTCGCTAATCGTGGGGAGATATATGAAGCTTTCTTT. Translated: CASSFANRGEIYEAFF.

This clonotype was seen more than once but under ten times. The J gene is TRBJ1-1, the V gene TRBV19, with D maybe TRBD1 (6 bases). The CDR3 consists of 17 residues. The germline CDR1 and CDR2 sequences are LNHDA and SQIVND (reference sequence). Trimming shortened V by 7 bases and J by 6 bases, and 27 bases separated the two germline ends. The CDR3 protein is CASKTPGGANLISEAFF. The CDR3 coding sequence is TGTGCCAGTAAAACCCCCGGGGGGGCTAATCTGATTTCTGAAGCTTTCTTT.

This clonotype was picked up many times. The chain links TRBV20-1 to TRBJ2-1, with D tentatively TRBD1 (7 bases). This CDR3 region has 14 residues. V was trimmed by 3 bases and J by 3 bases, leaving 12 bases between them. Looked up from germline, CDR1 is DFQATT and CDR2 is SNEGSKA (reference sequence). The CDR3 spells CSASPGGSYNEQFF. In DNA form, the CDR3 reads TGCAGTGCTAGTCCAGGGGGGAGCTACAATGAGCAGTTCTTC.

This clonotype was observed many times. The rearrangement uses TRBV19 and TRBJ2-1; no clear D gene. The CDR3 has 12 amino acids. CDR1 and CDR2 (germline): LNHDA, SQIVND (reference sequence). V was clipped by 6 bases and J by 7 bases, with 10 bases between them. In DNA form, the CDR3 reads TGTGCCAGTAGAAAGGACGCAAATGAGCAGTTCTTC. Its translation is CASRKDANEQFF.

V usage is TRBV11-3 and J usage is TRBJ2-3; D not certain. With 4 bases removed from V and 6 bases from J, the gap between germline ends came to 8 bases. In germline, CDR1 is SGHNT, CDR2 YENEEA. CDR3 size: 12 residues. The CDR3 region is CASSYGADTQYF. Written as DNA, the CDR3 is TGTGCCAGCAGCTATGGAGCGGATACGCAGTATTTT.

With regard to this clonotype: With a much larger clone just one base away, this may be a read error. This chain connects TRBV10-3 to TRBJ2-3; D is possibly TRBD2 (5 bases). The CDR3 runs to 16 residues. CDR1 is ENHRY and CDR2 is SYGVKD in the germline V gene. The CDR3 bases are TGTGCCATCGGTGATCCGAGGCGGGCCAGCACAGATACGCAGTATTTT. Its translation: CAIGDPRRASTDTQYF.

The chain joins TRBV6-7 to TRBJ1-6; D call uncertain. TRBV6-7 is identified as an open reading frame with a role that is uncertain. Trimming took off 4 bases at V and 0 bases at J, with 10 bases between the two ends. This CDR3 has 16 amino acids. CDR3 sequence (DNA): TGTGCCAGCAGTTCCCAGAGGAGCTCCTATAATTCACCCCTCCACTTT. Translated, it gives CASSSQRSSYNSPLHF.

This clonotype has a count of ten or more. This chain uses TRBV2 with TRBJ1-2; D is uncertain. Germline assignment: CDR1 SNHLY and CDR2 FYNNEI. V was trimmed by 6 bases and J by 2 bases, leaving 7 bases between them. The CDR3 contains 12 residues. CDR3 loop: CASRGNNYGYTF. CDR3 DNA: TGTGCCAGCAGGGGAAACAACTATGGCTACACCTTC.

The genes are TRBV6-1 and TRBJ1-5, with 9 nucleotides matching TRBD1. V shed 6 bases, J shed 0 bases, and the junction held 12 bases outside the gene matches. The CDR3 is 18 residues long. Per germline, CDR1 MNHNS and CDR2 SASEGT. CDR3 region: CASSTTRTGALSNQPQHF. The CDR3, as DNA: TGTGCCAGCAGCACAACTCGGACAGGGGCCCTTAGCAATCAGCCCCAGCATTTT.

This clonotype was found many times. The chain has TRBV5-1 and TRBJ2-1, with D perhaps being TRBD1 or TRBD2 (5 bases each). Trimming shortened V by 3 bases and J by 0 bases, and 7 bases separated the two germline ends. Germline V gene data show CDR1 as SGHRS and CDR2 as YFSETQ. CDR3 length equals 14 residues. As DNA, the CDR3 is TGCGCCAGCAGCTGGGGGAACTCCTACAATGAGCAGTTCTTC. Encoded protein: CASSWGNSYNEQFF.

The rearrangement uses TRBV6-1 and TRBJ2-1; D perhaps matches TRBD2 (7 bases). V was shortened by 2 bases and J by 10 bases, with 15 bases between the two germline ends. The CDR3 length is 14 residues. CDR1 is MNHNS, CDR2 SASEGT, per germline. Written as DNA, the CDR3 is TGTGCCAGCAGTGAAAATAGGGGGGGGTACGAGCAGTTCTTC. This translates into CASSENRGGYEQFF.

The chain couples TRBV20-1 to TRBJ1-1, with D perhaps matching TRBD1 (5 bases). Germline-derived CDR1 and CDR2 are DFQATT and SNEGSKA (reference sequence). The germline V and J ends were trimmed by 4 bases and 2 bases, with 17 bases remaining between them. The CDR3 loop spans 15 amino acids. The CDR3 region has the DNA TGCAGTGCTACCCGGTGGGGGGAAGCTAACACTGAAGCTTTCTTT. Amino acids: CSATRWGEANTEAFF.